This T cell receptor beta chain was recorded in a study of T cell repertoires in cytomegalovirus infection. TCRdb reprocessed the reads with MiXCR, giving one entry per CDR3 protein. The sample holds more than 85,000 distinct CDR3 sequences, approximately 15% seen once. This clonotype was picked up a small number of times. Its antigen is not known. Study conclusions and caveats: The ex vivo response was dominated by HLA-C-restricted CMV-specific TCR beta clonotypes. Pooled public TCR beta family frequency picked out CMV carriers with the relevant HLA.

The CDR3 loop spans 14 amino acids. Trimming removed 4 bases at V and 2 bases at J, with 11 bases between. Germline V gene data show CDR1 as LGHDT and CDR2 as YNNKEL (reference sequence). The sequence came from a human donor in good health (CMV status not recorded). Some clones in this sample may be carry-over from other donors' samples. Sample: PBMCs. This sequence joins TRBV3-1 and TRBJ2-5, with D perhaps TRBD1 or TRBD2 (5 bases each). The CDR3 loop is CASSLGTIQETQYF. The CDR3 DNA reads TGTGCCAGCAGCCTCGGGACGATACAAGAGACCCAGTACTTC.